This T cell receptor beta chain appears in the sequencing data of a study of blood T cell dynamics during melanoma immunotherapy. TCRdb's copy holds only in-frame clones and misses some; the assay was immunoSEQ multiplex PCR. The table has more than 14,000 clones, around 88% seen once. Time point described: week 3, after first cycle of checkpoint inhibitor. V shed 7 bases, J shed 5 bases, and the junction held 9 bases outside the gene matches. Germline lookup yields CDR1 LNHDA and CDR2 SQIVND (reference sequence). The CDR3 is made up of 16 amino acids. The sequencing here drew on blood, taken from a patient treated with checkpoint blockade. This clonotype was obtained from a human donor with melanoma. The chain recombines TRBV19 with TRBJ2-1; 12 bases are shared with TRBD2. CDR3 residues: CASNDRGLAGHNEQFF. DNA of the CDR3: TGTGCCAGTAATGACCGCGGACTAGCGGGACACAATGAGCAGTTCTTC.